This is a list of T cell receptor beta chains from one sample in a study of T cells in localized non-small cell lung cancer. Here immunoSEQ multiplex PCR was the method, and the copy in TCRdb shows in-frame clones only, minus some. The table lists 25,000 to 35,000 clones, approximately 91% of them singletons. Sequencing was performed on PBMCs, taken before any cancer treatment. Source of these receptors: a man between 40 and 70 years old with stage II lung adenocarcinoma. Each CDR3 is given with its conserved first and last residue. The D gene is left open where the match is weak. A clone size is listed for some rows: how often the clone was seen (once, few, many), or a class if it is expanded.

abundance,v_gene,d_gene,j_gene,CDR3aa,CDR3nt
-,TRBV29-1,TRBD1,TRBJ1-2,CSASPGGQGAGGYTF,TGCAGCGCCTCACCGGGGGGACAGGGGGCGGGTGGCTACACCTTC
-,TRBV15,-,TRBJ2-7,CATSPSGDSYEQYF,TGTGCCACCAGCCCTTCTGGAGACTCCTACGAGCAGTACTTC
-,TRBV6-5,TRBD1,TRBJ1-6,CASSPGQGNSPLHF,TGTGCCAGCAGTCCGGGACAGGGTAATTCACCCCTCCACTTT
-,TRBV18,TRBD2,TRBJ2-7,CASSPGTGGSLHEQYF,TGTGCCAGCTCACCAGGCACGGGGGGGAGTCTCCACGAGCAGTACTTC
-,TRBV28,TRBD2,TRBJ2-4,CASSSRSGSRNIQYF,TGTGCCAGCAGTTCTCGAAGCGGGAGCAGAAACATTCAGTACTTC
-,TRBV29-1,TRBD2,TRBJ2-3,CSVVPSGSTDTQYF,TGCAGCGTTGTTCCTAGCGGGAGCACAGATACGCAGTATTTT
-,TRBV30,-,TRBJ1-5,CAWSVHRADQPQHF,TGTGCCTGGAGTGTACACAGGGCCGATCAGCCCCAGCATTTT
-,TRBV7-9,-,TRBJ2-1,CASSGYTGVGSYNEQFF,TGTGCCAGCAGCGGTTATACTGGAGTGGGCTCCTACAATGAGCAGTTCTTC
-,TRBV9,-,TRBJ1-1,CASSVVDSTNTEAFF,TGTGCCAGCAGCGTAGTGGATTCTACGAACACTGAAGCTTTCTTT
-,TRBV5-1,TRBD1,TRBJ1-1,CASSPGQPQVLNTEAFF,TGCGCCAGCAGCCCGGGACAGCCCCAAGTTTTGAACACTGAAGCTTTCTTT
few,TRBV11-3,-,TRBJ2-1,CASSLGHSGNYGEQFF,TGTGCCAGCAGCTTAGGCCATAGCGGCAATTACGGTGAGCAGTTCTTC
-,TRBV14,-,TRBJ2-2,CASSQAAMGTGELFF,TGTGCCAGCAGCCAAGCAGCTATGGGCACCGGGGAGCTGTTTTTT
-,TRBV28,-,TRBJ2-5,CASTLRVVWGQETQYF,TGTGCCAGCACTCTGAGGGTGGTCTGGGGCCAAGAGACCCAGTACTTC
-,TRBV28,-,TRBJ1-4,CASSLWATSEQKLFF,TGTGCCAGCAGCTTATGGGCCACAAGTGAGCAAAAACTGTTTTTT
-,TRBV19,-,TRBJ1-1,CASRILGTEAFF,TGTGCCAGTAGGATCCTAGGCACTGAAGCTTTCTTT
-,TRBV7-9,-,TRBJ2-5,CASSLGSGKETQYF,TGTGCCAGCAGCTTAGGCTCAGGAAAAGAGACCCAGTACTTC
-,TRBV5-1,-,TRBJ1-1,CASSGGPTNTEAFF,TGCGCCAGCAGCGGAGGACCGACTAACACTGAAGCTTTCTTT
-,TRBV29-1,TRBD2,TRBJ2-1,CSVAPSGGTNEQFF,TGCAGCGTTGCCCCCTCGGGGGGTACCAATGAGCAGTTCTTC
-,TRBV18,-,TRBJ1-1,CASSPMTENTEAFF,TGTGCCAGCTCACCGATGACTGAGAACACTGAAGCTTTCTTT
-,TRBV6-1,-,TRBJ2-3,CASSEEDYTDTQYF,TGTGCCAGCAGTGAGGAGGACTACACAGATACGCAGTATTTT
-,TRBV9,-,TRBJ2-1,CASSVLDEQFF,TGTGCCAGCAGCGTACTAGATGAGCAGTTCTTC
-,TRBV12-5,-,TRBJ2-3,CASTIWTKDTQYF,TGTGCTAGTACTATATGGACAAAAGATACGCAGTATTTT
-,TRBV7-3,TRBD2,TRBJ2-3,CASSLSLPVAGGTDTQYF,TGTGCCAGCAGCTTAAGCTTGCCCGTAGCGGGAGGCACAGATACGCAGTATTTT
once,TRBV18,TRBD1,TRBJ2-3,CASSSTGKGTDTQYF,TGTGCCAGCTCATCGACAGGGAAGGGCACAGATACGCAGTATTTT
-,TRBV11-2,TRBD2,TRBJ2-1,CASSSGGTTDNEQFF,TGTGCCAGCAGCTCAGGCGGGACTACCGACAATGAGCAGTTCTTC
-,TRBV15,-,TRBJ2-5,CATSRVGGSETQYF,TGTGCCACCAGCAGAGTTGGGGGGTCAGAGACCCAGTACTTC
-,TRBV6-6,TRBD1,TRBJ2-7,CASSARQGAAEQYF,TGTGCCAGCAGTGCAAGACAGGGGGCGGCTGAGCAGTACTTC
-,TRBV9,TRBD2,TRBJ2-7,CASSQGLAGVDEQYF,TGTGCCAGCAGCCAGGGACTAGCGGGAGTTGACGAGCAGTACTTC
-,TRBV5-4,TRBD1,TRBJ1-1,CASRRGQTDEAFF,TGTGCCAGCAGGAGGGGACAGACCGATGAAGCTTTCTTT
-,TRBV4-1,TRBD2,TRBJ2-3,CASSQELAGGTDTQYF,TGCGCCAGCAGCCAAGAGCTAGCGGGAGGCACAGATACGCAGTATTTT
-,TRBV18,-,TRBJ1-4,CASSPTRAHNEKLFF,TGTGCCAGCTCACCAACCAGGGCTCATAATGAAAAACTGTTTTTT
-,TRBV2,-,TRBJ1-3,CASSERGTIYF,TGTGCCAGCAGTGAGAGGGGCACCATATATTTT
once,TRBV9,TRBD2,TRBJ2-2,CASSVELAGASGELFF,TGTGCCAGCAGCGTAGAACTAGCGGGAGCATCCGGGGAGCTGTTTTTT
-,TRBV20-1,-,TRBJ2-3,CSARVTNTQYF,TGCAGTGCTAGAGTTACAAATACGCAGTATTTT
-,TRBV18,TRBD2,TRBJ2-3,CASSPRGAGGPDTQYF,TGTGCCAGCTCACCCCGCGGAGCGGGAGGGCCAGATACGCAGTATTTT
-,TRBV19,TRBD1,TRBJ2-6,CASQDPGQTYSGANVLTF,TGTGCCAGTCAAGATCCGGGACAGACTTACTCTGGGGCCAACGTCCTGACTTTC
-,TRBV19,TRBD1,TRBJ2-5,CASKGQRGPSETQYF,TGTGCCAGTAAAGGGCAGAGGGGGCCGAGTGAGACCCAGTACTTC
once,TRBV14,TRBD2,TRBJ2-2,CASSLLAGGFTGELFF,TGTGCCAGCAGCTTACTAGCGGGAGGATTCACCGGGGAGCTGTTTTTT
-,TRBV5-4,-,TRBJ1-1,CASSPTPGTEAFF,TGTGCCAGCAGCCCCACCCCCGGGACTGAAGCTTTCTTT
-,TRBV28,TRBD2,TRBJ2-1,CATLELAGANEQFF,TGTGCCACCCTGGAACTAGCGGGGGCGAATGAGCAGTTCTTC
-,TRBV5-6,-,TRBJ1-2,CASSAIVGVRSRKYYGYTF,TGTGCCAGCAGCGCCATTGTCGGGGTTCGTTCCCGTAAATACTATGGCTACACCTTC
-,TRBV5-1,TRBD2,TRBJ2-3,CASSLWTSGADTQYF,TGCGCCAGCAGCTTATGGACTAGCGGGGCGGATACGCAGTATTTT
once,TRBV5-1,-,TRBJ2-7,CASSLANGGEQYF,TGCGCCAGCAGCTTGGCCAACGGGGGCGAGCAGTACTTC
-,TRBV28,-,TRBJ2-4,CASSSGSLAKNIQYF,TGTGCCAGCAGTTCAGGGTCCCTAGCCAAAAACATTCAGTACTTC
few,TRBV28,-,TRBJ1-1,CAGRLGANTEAFF,TGTGCCGGCCGGCTGGGGGCGAACACTGAAGCTTTCTTT
-,TRBV28,-,TRBJ1-5,CASSLWVGGNQPQHF,TGTGCCAGCAGTTTATGGGTTGGGGGCAATCAGCCCCAGCATTTT
-,TRBV11-3,TRBD2,TRBJ2-1,CASSLGLAGGPNEQFF,TGTGCCAGCAGCTTGGGACTAGCGGGAGGGCCAAATGAGCAGTTCTTC
-,TRBV5-6,TRBD2,TRBJ2-5,CASSSPTSWLGETQYF,TGTGCCAGCAGTTCCCCGACTAGCTGGTTAGGAGAGACCCAGTACTTC
-,TRBV11-2,TRBD1,TRBJ1-2,CASSQTGGTNYGYTF,TGTGCCAGCAGCCAAACAGGGGGTACGAACTATGGCTACACCTTC
-,TRBV6-5,TRBD2,TRBJ2-7,CASSGSGGSYEQYF,TGTGCCAGCAGCGGCTCGGGGGGCTCCTACGAGCAGTACTTC
-,TRBV11-2,-,TRBJ1-2,CASSSLVGGYTF,TGTGCCAGCAGCAGCCTAGTTGGCGGCTACACCTTC
-,TRBV10-3,-,TRBJ1-2,CAISEPEGRADYTF,TGTGCCATCAGTGAGCCCGAGGGTAGGGCGGACTACACCTTC
-,TRBV2,-,TRBJ1-5,CASSEVIVGNQPQHF,TGTGCCAGCAGCGAAGTTATTGTGGGTAATCAGCCCCAGCATTTT
-,TRBV11-3,-,TRBJ1-1,CASSLDPVNTEAFF,TGTGCCAGCAGCTTAGATCCCGTGAACACTGAAGCTTTCTTT
-,TRBV19,-,TRBJ2-3,CASMSDTQYF,TGTGCCAGTATGTCAGATACGCAGTATTTT
-,TRBV2,-,TRBJ1-1,CASSAGPGPSNTEAFF,TGTGCCAGCAGCGCGGGGCCAGGTCCTTCGAACACTGAAGCTTTCTTT
-,TRBV11-2,-,TRBJ2-5,CASRNSLGRSWETQYF,TGTGCCAGCAGAAACAGTCTGGGTAGGAGTTGGGAGACCCAGTACTTC